Listed below are T cell receptor beta chains from one sample, sequenced in a study of beta chain features in type 1 diabetes. This table comes from immunoSEQ multiplex PCR, and its TCRdb copy is limited to in-frame clones, with some not included. The sample yields roughly 400,000 clones, about 15% seen once. The sequenced sample consisted of naive CD4+ T cells from blood. These receptors were taken from a young man in good health. The CDR3 runs from the conserved cysteine through the conserved F or W. A D gene is named only where the DNA matches it firmly. Size is stated for part of the rows, as once, few or many counts, or as a class when the clone is expanded.

size	V	J	D	CDR3	DNA
.	TRBV7-2	TRBJ2-3	.	CASSLVATQYF	TGTGCCAGCAGCTTGGTAGCTACGCAGTATTTT
many	TRBV7-2	TRBJ2-7	.	CASSSVPYEQYF	TGTGCCAGCAGCTCCGTGCCCTACGAGCAGTACTTC
.	TRBV29-1	TRBJ1-2	.	CSVPPAFPHYGYTF	TGCAGCGTTCCCCCCGCATTCCCCCACTATGGCTACACCTTC
.	TRBV5-1	TRBJ2-6	.	CASSLTSGHSGANVLTF	TGCGCCAGCAGCTTGACATCAGGCCACTCTGGGGCCAACGTCCTGACTTTC
few	TRBV27	TRBJ2-1	TRBD1	CASSRQGSQEQFF	TGTGCCAGCAGCCGACAGGGATCTCAGGAGCAGTTCTTC
.	TRBV7-3	TRBJ2-3	.	CASSSPGGTQYF	TGTGCCAGCAGCTCCCCGGGTGGTACGCAGTATTTT
.	TRBV4-3	TRBJ2-3	.	CASSQDVLVGGSTDTQYF	TGCGCCAGCAGCCAAGATGTACTTGTCGGCGGGAGCACAGATACGCAGTATTTT
few	TRBV30	TRBJ2-3	.	CAWRLSSTDTQYF	TGTGCCTGGCGCCTCTCTAGCACAGATACGCAGTATTTT
few	TRBV5-4	TRBJ2-3	TRBD2	CASSLLAGGLSTDTQYF	TGTGCCAGCAGCTTGCTAGCGGGGGGCCTTAGCACAGATACGCAGTATTTT
.	TRBV18	TRBJ2-7	TRBD1	CASSITGTGNVYEQYF	TGTGCCAGCTCAATCACCGGGACAGGCAATGTCTACGAGCAGTACTTC
few	TRBV5-1	TRBJ2-5	.	CASSLAGLQETQYF	TGCGCCAGCAGCTTGGCGGGACTCCAAGAGACCCAGTACTTC
.	TRBV25-1	TRBJ1-5	.	CASSDYTGIGNQPQHF	TGTGCCAGCAGTGACTACACAGGGATTGGGAATCAGCCCCAGCATTTT
.	TRBV30	TRBJ2-4	.	CAWSFNQGIQYF	TGTGCCTGGAGCTTTAACCAAGGCATTCAGTACTTC
.	TRBV19	TRBJ2-5	TRBD2	CASSHTQRGVRQETQYF	TGTGCCAGTAGTCACACACAGCGGGGAGTACGTCAAGAGACCCAGTACTTC
few	TRBV27	TRBJ1-2	.	CASSLSPRERLSGYTF	TGTGCCAGCAGTTTATCCCCCAGGGAACGACTCAGTGGCTACACCTTC
.	TRBV28	TRBJ1-5	.	CASSSRLPQHF	TGTGCCAGCAGTTCCCGGCTGCCCCAGCATTTT
few	TRBV5-1	TRBJ1-4	.	CASSQAFEKLFF	TGCGCCAGCAGCCAGGCCTTCGAAAAACTGTTTTTT
few	TRBV20-1	TRBJ2-5	.	CSALLETQYF	TGCAGTGCTCTTCTAGAGACCCAGTACTTC
few	TRBV7-9	TRBJ2-1	.	CASSLGQGSYNEQFF	TGTGCCAGCAGCTTAGGTCAAGGGTCCTACAATGAGCAGTTCTTC
few	TRBV27	TRBJ2-1	.	CASSPGYNEQFF	TGTGCCAGCAGTCCCGGGTACAATGAGCAGTTCTTC
many	TRBV7-9	TRBJ2-4	.	CASSLPTEIQYF	TGTGCCAGCAGCTTGCCTACAGAGATTCAGTACTTC
.	TRBV5-1	TRBJ2-5	.	CASSFAGQETQYF	TGCGCCAGCAGCTTCGCAGGACAAGAGACCCAGTACTTC
.	TRBV20-1	TRBJ2-1	.	CSARWRDEQFF	TGCAGTGCTAGGTGGCGGGACGAGCAGTTCTTC
.	TRBV13	TRBJ2-3	.	CASSWDPTATQYF	TGTGCCAGCAGCTGGGACCCGACCGCAACGCAGTATTTT
few	TRBV29-1	TRBJ2-5	.	CSVGVGETQYF	TGCAGCGTTGGGGTGGGAGAGACCCAGTACTTC
.	TRBV7-8	TRBJ2-1	.	CASSSVARVEFF	TGTGCCAGCAGCTCGGTAGCGAGGGTCGAGTTCTTC
.	TRBV9	TRBJ1-2	.	CASSVGRLYGYTF	TGTGCCAGCAGCGTAGGCAGACTCTATGGCTACACCTTC
few	TRBV4-3	TRBJ2-1	TRBD2	CASSQGLAGYYEQFF	TGCGCCAGCAGCCAAGGACTAGCGGGTTATTATGAGCAGTTCTTC
.	TRBV10-3	TRBJ1-1	TRBD1	CAILTGTEAFF	TGTGCCATACTGACAGGGACTGAAGCTTTCTTT
few	TRBV29-1	TRBJ1-2	.	CSVEDPRRGFDYGYTF	TGCAGCGTTGAAGACCCCCGACGGGGGTTCGACTATGGCTACACCTTC
few	TRBV7-6	TRBJ1-1	TRBD1	CASSLGTGEKAFF	TGTGCCAGCAGCTTAGGGACAGGGGAGAAAGCTTTCTTT
.	TRBV10-2	TRBJ2-5	.	CASSQGQETQYF	TGCGCCAGCAGTCAGGGCCAAGAGACCCAGTACTTC
few	TRBV18	TRBJ2-7	.	CASSQYSSYEQYF	TGTGCCAGCTCACAGTACTCCTCCTACGAGCAGTACTTC
.	TRBV10-3	TRBJ2-3	TRBD2	CAISGLAGGGDTQYF	TGTGCCATCAGTGGACTAGCGGGGGGCGGAGATACGCAGTATTTT
few	TRBV15	TRBJ2-3	.	CATSSSTDTQYF	TGTGCCACCAGTAGCAGTACAGATACGCAGTATTTT
.	TRBV7-9	TRBJ1-1	.	CASSLGQVNTEAFF	TGTGCCAGCAGCTTAGGACAAGTGAACACTGAAGCTTTCTTT
.	TRBV5-1	TRBJ2-5	.	CASSHRETLQETQYF	TGCGCCAGCAGCCACCGAGAGACACTCCAAGAGACCCAGTACTTC
few	TRBV7-2	TRBJ2-7	.	CASSLVGLGEQYF	TGTGCCAGCAGCTTAGTTGGTTTGGGCGAGCAGTACTTC
few	TRBV7-9	TRBJ1-1	.	CASSLMTVLRKNTEAFF	TGTGCCAGCAGCTTAATGACAGTCCTTCGGAAGAACACTGAAGCTTTCTTT
.	TRBV30	TRBJ1-5	.	CAWSAGNSNQPQHF	TGTGCCTGGAGCGCGGGAAATAGCAATCAGCCCCAGCATTTT
.	TRBV5-4	TRBJ2-2	.	CASSDAFNTGELFF	TGTGCCAGCAGCGACGCGTTTAACACCGGGGAGCTGTTTTTT
.	TRBV11-2	TRBJ1-1	.	CASSLDRGWSFF	TGTGCCAGCAGCTTAGACAGGGGTTGGTCTTTCTTT
.	TRBV11-3	TRBJ2-3	.	CASSLTNLDTQYF	TGTGCCAGCAGCTTGACCAACCTGGATACGCAGTATTTT
few	TRBV5-1	TRBJ1-1	TRBD1	CASSPDIGQVNTEAFF	TGCGCCAGCAGCCCGGACATAGGACAGGTGAACACTGAAGCTTTCTTT